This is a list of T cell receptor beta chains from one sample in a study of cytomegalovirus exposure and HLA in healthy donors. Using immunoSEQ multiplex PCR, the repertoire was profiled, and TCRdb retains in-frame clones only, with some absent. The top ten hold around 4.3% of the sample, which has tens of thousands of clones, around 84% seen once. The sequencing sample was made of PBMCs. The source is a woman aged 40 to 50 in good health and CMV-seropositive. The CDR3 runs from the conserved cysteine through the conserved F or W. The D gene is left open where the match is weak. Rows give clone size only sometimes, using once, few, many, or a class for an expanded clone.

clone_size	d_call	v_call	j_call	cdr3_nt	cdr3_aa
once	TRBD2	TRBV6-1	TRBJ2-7	TGTGCCAGCAGTGAAGGCCGGGGACTAGCGGCTTTCTACGAGCAGTACTTC	CASSEGRGLAAFYEQYF
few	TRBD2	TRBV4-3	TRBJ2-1	TGCGCCAGCAGCCAAGAACTAGCGGGCCTCGGCAATGAGCAGTTCTTC	CASSQELAGLGNEQFF
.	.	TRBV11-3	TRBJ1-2	TGTGCCAGCTTCCGGGAGGTTGAGGGCTACACCTTC	CASFREVEGYTF
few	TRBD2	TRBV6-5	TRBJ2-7	TGTGCCAGCAGGCAACTAGCGGAGACCTACGAGCAGTACTTC	CASRQLAETYEQYF
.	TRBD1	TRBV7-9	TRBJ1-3	TGTGCCAGCAGCCCGCCGGACAGGGGGCTTAACACCATATATTTT	CASSPPDRGLNTIYF
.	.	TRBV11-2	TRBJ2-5	TGTGCCAGCAGCTTATATGCGGAACAAGAGACCCAGTACTTC	CASSLYAEQETQYF
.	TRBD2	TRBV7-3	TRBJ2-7	TGTGCCAGCAGCTTATCCGGGACTAGCGGCCTTCCCTACGAGCAGTACTTC	CASSLSGTSGLPYEQYF
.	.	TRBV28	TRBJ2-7	TGTGCCAGCAGACCGACAGACTCCTACGAGCAGTACTTC	CASRPTDSYEQYF
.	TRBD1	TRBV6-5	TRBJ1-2	TGTGCCAGCAGTTTGACAGGGATCTATGGCTACACCTTC	CASSLTGIYGYTF
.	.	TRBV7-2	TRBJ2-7	TGTGCCAGCAGCTCAGGGCCGGGAGACGCCTACGAGCAGTACTTC	CASSSGPGDAYEQYF
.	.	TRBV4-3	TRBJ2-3	TGCGCCAGCAGCCAAGATTCAGGGGGGGATACGCAGTATTTT	CASSQDSGGDTQYF
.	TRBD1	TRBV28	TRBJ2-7	TGTGCCAGCAGTATTCCGACAGGGTACGACGAGCAGTACTTC	CASSIPTGYDEQYF
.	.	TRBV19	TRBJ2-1	TGTGCCAGTAGTATAGGCCTAGCGCGCAATGAGCAGTTCTTC	CASSIGLARNEQFF
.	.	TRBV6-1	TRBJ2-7	TGTGCCAGCAGTGAACCGTTGACAGGTTCACGGAACGAGCAGTACTTC	CASSEPLTGSRNEQYF
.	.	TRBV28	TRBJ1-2	TGTGCCAGCAGCGAGGGTATGGGGATGGACTATGGCTACACCTTC	CASSEGMGMDYGYTF
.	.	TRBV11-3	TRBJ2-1	TGTGCCAGCAGCTTCATGGCCCTCCGGGAGCCCTCCTACAATGAGCAGTTCTTC	CASSFMALREPSYNEQFF
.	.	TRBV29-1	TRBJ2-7	TGCAGCGTATCCCAGGGAATAGGGGCCGAGCAGTACTTC	CSVSQGIGAEQYF
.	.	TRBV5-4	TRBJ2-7	TGTGCCAGCAGTCTTCTAGAATCCTACGAGCAGTACTTC	CASSLLESYEQYF
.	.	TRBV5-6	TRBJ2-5	TGTGCCAGCAGCGCTACCCTTCGAGGGGGGGGCGGGGAGACCCAGTACTTC	CASSATLRGGGGETQYF
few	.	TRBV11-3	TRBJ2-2	TGTGCCAGTTGTGGGCAATGGAACACCGGGGAGCTGTTTTTT	CASCGQWNTGELFF